This entry is about one T cell receptor beta chain. Assay: immunoSEQ multiplex PCR; the TCRdb copy retains only in-frame clones and omits some. The sample contains 20,000 or so clones, roughly 82% of which appear only once. The sample originates from a study of STAT5B mutations in CD4+ large granular lymphocyte leukemia. This CDR3 is 16 amino acids long. Trimming took 6 bases from V and 2 from J; bases not matched to a gene: 4. Germline V gene sequence: CDR1 MDHEN, CDR2 SYDVKM. Sequencing input: CD4+ T cells from blood buffy coats. V is TRBV28 and J is TRBJ2-6; 10 bases match TRBD1. The receptor was derived from a human donor in good health. CDR3 loop: CASSGQGEAGANVLTF. CDR3 DNA: TGTGCCAGCAGCGGACAGGGGGAGGCTGGGGCCAACGTCCTGACTTTC.